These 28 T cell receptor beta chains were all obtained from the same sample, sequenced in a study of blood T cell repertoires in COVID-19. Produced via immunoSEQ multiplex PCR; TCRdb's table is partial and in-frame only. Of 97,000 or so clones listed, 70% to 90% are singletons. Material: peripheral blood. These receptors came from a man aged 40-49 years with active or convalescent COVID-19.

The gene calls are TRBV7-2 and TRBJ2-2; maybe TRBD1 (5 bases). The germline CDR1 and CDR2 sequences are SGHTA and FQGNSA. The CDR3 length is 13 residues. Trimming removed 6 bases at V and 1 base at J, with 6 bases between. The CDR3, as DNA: TGTGCCAGCAGAACAGGGAACACCGGGGAGCTGTTTTTT. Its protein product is CASRTGNTGELFF.

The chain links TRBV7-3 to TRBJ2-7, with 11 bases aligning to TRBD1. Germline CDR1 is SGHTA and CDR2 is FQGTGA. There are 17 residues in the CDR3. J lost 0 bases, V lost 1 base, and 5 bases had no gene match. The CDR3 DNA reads TGTGCCAGCAGCTTAAAGTGGGGGACAGGGGGCTCCTACGAGCAGTACTTC. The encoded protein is CASSLKWGTGGSYEQYF.

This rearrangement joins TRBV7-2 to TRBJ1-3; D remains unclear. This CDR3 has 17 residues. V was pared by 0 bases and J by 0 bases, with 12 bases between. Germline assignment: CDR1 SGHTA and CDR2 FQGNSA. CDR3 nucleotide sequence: TGTGCCAGCAGCTTAGCCTCCGCTCTTAGCTCTGGAAACACCATATATTTT. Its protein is CASSLASALSSGNTIYF.

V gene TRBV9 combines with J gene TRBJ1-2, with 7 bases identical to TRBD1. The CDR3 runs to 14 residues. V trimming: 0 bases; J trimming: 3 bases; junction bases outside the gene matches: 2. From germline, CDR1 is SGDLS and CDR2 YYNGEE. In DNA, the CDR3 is TGTGCCAGCAGCGTAGAAACAGGGGACTATGGCTACACCTTC. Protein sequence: CASSVETGDYGYTF.

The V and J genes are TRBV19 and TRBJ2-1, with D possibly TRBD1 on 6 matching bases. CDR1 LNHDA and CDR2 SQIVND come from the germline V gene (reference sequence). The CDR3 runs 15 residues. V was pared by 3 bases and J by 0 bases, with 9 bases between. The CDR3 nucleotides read TGTGCCAGTAGTATCCAGGGGCTCTCCTACAATGAGCAGTTCTTC. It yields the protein CASSIQGLSYNEQFF.

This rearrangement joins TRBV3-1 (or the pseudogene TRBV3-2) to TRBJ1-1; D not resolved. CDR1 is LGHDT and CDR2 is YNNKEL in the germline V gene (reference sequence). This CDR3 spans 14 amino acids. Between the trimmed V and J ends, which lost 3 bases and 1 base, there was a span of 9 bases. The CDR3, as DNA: TGTGCCAGCAGCCACCTGCGACAGAACACTGAAGCTTTCTTT. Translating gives CASSHLRQNTEAFF.

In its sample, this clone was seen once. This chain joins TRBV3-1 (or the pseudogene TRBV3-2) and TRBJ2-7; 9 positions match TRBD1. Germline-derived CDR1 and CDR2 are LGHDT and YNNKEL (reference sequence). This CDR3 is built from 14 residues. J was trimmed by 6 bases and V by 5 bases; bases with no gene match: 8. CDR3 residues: CASSGQGMIGEQYF. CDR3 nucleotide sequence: TGTGCCAGCAGCGGACAGGGGATGATAGGCGAGCAGTACTTC.

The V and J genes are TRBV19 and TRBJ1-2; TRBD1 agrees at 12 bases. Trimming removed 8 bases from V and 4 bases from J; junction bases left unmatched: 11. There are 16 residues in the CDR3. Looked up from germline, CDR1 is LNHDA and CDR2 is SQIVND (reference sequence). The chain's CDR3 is CASARDRGRSSYGYTF. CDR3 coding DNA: TGTGCCAGTGCCCGGGACAGGGGGCGAAGTAGCTATGGCTACACCTTC.

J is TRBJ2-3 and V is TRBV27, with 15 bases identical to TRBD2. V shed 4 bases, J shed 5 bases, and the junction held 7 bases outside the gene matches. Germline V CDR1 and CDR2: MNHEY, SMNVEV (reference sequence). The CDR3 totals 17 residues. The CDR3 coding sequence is TGTGCCAGCAGTTCATGGACTAGCGGGGGGGTGGTAGATACGCAGTATTTT. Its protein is CASSSWTSGGVVDTQYF.

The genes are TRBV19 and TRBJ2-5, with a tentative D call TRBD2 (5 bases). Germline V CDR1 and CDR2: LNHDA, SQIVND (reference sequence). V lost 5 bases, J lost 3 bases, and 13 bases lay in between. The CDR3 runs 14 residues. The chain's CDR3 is CASSAGGGKETQYF. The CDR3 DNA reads TGTGCCAGTAGTGCCGGCGGAGGAAAAGAGACCCAGTACTTC.

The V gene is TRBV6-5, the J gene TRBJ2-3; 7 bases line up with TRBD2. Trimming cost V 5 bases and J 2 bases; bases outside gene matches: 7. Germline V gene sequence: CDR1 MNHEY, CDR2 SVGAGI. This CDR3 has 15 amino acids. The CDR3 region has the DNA TGTGCCAGCAGTAAGCGGGCGGGGGACACAGATACGCAGTATTTT. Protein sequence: CASSKRAGDTDTQYF.

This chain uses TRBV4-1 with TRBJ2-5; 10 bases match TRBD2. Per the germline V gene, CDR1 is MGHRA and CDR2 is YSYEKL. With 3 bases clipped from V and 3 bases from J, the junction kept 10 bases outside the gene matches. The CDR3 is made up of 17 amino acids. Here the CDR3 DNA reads TGCGCCAGCAGCCAGGTCACAAGCGGGGGGGCAGAAGAGACCCAGTACTTC. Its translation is CASSQVTSGGAEETQYF.

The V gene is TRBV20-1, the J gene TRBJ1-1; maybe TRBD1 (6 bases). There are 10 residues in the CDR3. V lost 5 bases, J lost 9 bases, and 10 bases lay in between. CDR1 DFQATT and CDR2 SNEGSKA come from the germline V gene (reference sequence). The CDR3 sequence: CSAAGQQAFF. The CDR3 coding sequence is TGCAGTGCTGCAGGACAGCAAGCTTTCTTT.

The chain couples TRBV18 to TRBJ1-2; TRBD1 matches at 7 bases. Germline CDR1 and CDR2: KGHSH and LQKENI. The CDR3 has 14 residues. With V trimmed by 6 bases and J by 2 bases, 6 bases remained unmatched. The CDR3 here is CASSPEGANYGYTF. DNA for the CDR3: TGTGCCAGCTCTCCGGAGGGGGCAAACTATGGCTACACCTTC.

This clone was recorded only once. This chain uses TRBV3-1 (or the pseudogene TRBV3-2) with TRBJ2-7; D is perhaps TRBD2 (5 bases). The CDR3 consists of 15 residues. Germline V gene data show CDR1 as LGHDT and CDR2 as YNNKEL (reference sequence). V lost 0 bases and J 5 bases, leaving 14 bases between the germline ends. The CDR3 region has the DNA TGTGCCAGCAGCCAAGATCCGGGATATTTGGACGAGCAGTACTTC. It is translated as CASSQDPGYLDEQYF.

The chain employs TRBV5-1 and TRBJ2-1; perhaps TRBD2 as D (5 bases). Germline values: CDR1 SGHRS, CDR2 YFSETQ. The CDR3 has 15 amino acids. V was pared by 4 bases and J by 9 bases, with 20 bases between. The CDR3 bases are TGCGCCAGCAGCCGATCATGGACCATCAGCGGTGAGCAGTTCTTC. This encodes CASSRSWTISGEQFF.

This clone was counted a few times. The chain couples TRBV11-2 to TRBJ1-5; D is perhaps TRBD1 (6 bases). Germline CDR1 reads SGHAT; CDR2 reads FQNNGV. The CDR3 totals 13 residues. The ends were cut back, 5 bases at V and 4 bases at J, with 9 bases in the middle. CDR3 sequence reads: CASSTDRNQPQHF. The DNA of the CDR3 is TGTGCCAGCAGCACCGACAGGAATCAGCCCCAGCATTTT.

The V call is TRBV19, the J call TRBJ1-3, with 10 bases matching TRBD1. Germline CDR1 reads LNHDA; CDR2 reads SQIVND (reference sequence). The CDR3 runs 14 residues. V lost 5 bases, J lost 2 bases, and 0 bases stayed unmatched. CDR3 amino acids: CASSGQGAGNTIYF. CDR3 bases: TGTGCCAGTAGTGGACAGGGGGCTGGAAACACCATATATTTT. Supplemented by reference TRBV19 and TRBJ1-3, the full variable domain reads DGGITQSPKYLFRKEGQNVTLSCEQNLNHDAMYWYRQDPGQGLRLIYYSQIVNDFQKGDIAEGYSVSREKKESFPLTVTSAQKNPTAFYLCASSGQGAGNTIYFGEGSWLTVV.

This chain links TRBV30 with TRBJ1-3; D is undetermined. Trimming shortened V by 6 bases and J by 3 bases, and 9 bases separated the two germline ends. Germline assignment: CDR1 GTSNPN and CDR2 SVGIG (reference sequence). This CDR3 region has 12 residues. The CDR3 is CACTEGGNTIYF. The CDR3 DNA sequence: TGTGCCTGTACCGAGGGTGGAAACACCATATATTTT.

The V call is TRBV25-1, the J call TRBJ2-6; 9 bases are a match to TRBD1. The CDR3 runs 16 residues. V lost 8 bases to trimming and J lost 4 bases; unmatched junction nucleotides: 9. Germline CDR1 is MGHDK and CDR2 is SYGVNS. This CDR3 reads CASAGTGQSGANVLTF. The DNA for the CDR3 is TGTGCCAGCGCCGGGACAGGGCAATCAGGGGCCAACGTCCTGACTTTC.

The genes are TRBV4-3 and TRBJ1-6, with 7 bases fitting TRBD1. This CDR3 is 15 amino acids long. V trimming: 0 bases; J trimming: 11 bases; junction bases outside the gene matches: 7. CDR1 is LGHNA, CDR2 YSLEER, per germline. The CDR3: CASSQDLAGGTPLHF. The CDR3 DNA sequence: TGCGCCAGCAGCCAAGATCTGGCAGGGGGTACACCCCTCCACTTT.

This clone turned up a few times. CDR3 sequence: CARGGRAANTGELFF. CDR3 bases: TGTGCCAGAGGGGGCCGCGCTGCTAACACCGGGGAGCTGTTTTTT. The chain joins TRBV5-8 to TRBJ2-2; 7 positions agree with TRBD1. Germline CDR1 reads SGHTS; CDR2 reads YDEGEE. The CDR3 sequence is 15 residues long. The trim removed 8 bases at V and 2 bases at J, leaving 9 bases unmatched.

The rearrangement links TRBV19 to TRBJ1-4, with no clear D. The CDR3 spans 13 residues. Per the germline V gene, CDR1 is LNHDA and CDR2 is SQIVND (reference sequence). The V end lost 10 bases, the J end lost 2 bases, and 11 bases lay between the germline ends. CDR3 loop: CATGGVTNEKLFF. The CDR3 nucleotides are TGTGCCACTGGAGGTGTCACTAATGAAAAACTGTTTTTT.

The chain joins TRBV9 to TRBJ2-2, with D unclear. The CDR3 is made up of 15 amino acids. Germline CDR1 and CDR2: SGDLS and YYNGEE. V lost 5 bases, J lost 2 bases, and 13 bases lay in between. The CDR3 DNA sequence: TGTGCCAGCAGGGGCAAACCCCCAAACACCGGGGAGCTGTTTTTT. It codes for CASRGKPPNTGELFF.

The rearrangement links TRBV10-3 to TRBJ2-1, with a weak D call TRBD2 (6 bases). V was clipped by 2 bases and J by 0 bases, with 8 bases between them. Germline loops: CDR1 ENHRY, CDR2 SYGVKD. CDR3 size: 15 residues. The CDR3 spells CAISEGGSSYNEQFF. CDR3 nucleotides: TGTGCCATCAGTGAGGGGGGGAGCTCCTACAATGAGCAGTTCTTC.

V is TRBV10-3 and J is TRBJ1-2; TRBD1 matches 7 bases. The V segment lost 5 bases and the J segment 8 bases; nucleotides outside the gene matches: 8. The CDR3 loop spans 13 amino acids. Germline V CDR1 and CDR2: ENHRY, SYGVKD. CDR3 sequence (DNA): TGTGCCATCAGTTCGACGGCAGGGGGGGGCTACACCTTC. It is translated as CAISSTAGGGYTF.

This CDR3 reads CATSGTGAQGAQHF. The CDR3 coding sequence is TGTGCCACTTCGGGGACAGGGGCCCAAGGGGCCCAGCATTTT. This chain connects TRBV6-5 to TRBJ1-5; 10 bases line up with TRBD1. Per germline, CDR1 MNHEY and CDR2 SVGAGI. This CDR3 has 14 residues. V shed 10 bases, J shed 11 bases, and the junction held 14 bases outside the gene matches.

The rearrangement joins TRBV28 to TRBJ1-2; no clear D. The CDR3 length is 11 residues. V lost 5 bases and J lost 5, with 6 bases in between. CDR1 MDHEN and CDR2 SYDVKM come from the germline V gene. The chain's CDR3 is CASSTLYGYTF. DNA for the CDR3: TGTGCCAGCAGTACGCTATATGGCTACACCTTC.